This T cell receptor beta chain was identified in a study of blood T cell repertoires in COVID-19 (dated by TCRdb to about 2020). About the investigation overall: Collaborator samples came from the United States, Italy and Spain and covered acute and convalescent phases of COVID-19. The sample metadata nearly always contained a de-identified subject ID, COVID-19 status, age in years and sex. Deeply sampled blood TCRbeta repertoires from subjects exposed to, actively infected with, or recovered from COVID-19 were included in the dataset. Where available, HLA class I and class II types were obtained from metadata supplied by the sample provider rather than from assay-based typing. The repertoires were released in a freely available public database intended as a resource for research on the immune response to SARS-CoV-2. Samples came from the ongoing ImmuneRACE study (first 160 participants) plus 1,254 subjects from 6 global collaborators. The material from the prospective study consisted of cDNA or gDNA derived from T cells, B-cell-depleted T cells, or PBMCs.

For this clone: Its antigen is unknown. Base qualities are not recorded, but no much larger clone differs from it by a single base.

Relative to germline, V is missing 3 bases and J is missing 8 bases, with 11 bases of the junction outside any gene match. CDR1 and CDR2 were assigned from the germline V gene as SGHAT and FQNNGV. Counted from cysteine to phenylalanine, this CDR3 has 15 amino acids. The read is trimmed to its CDR3 DNA, 45 bases read in frame from base 1. TCRbeta CDR3 regions were amplified from genomic DNA by means of the immunoSEQ Assay, a bias-controlled multiplex PCR. From the authors' description of their analysis: The number of nucleated cells in each sample was estimated from the amplification of reference gene primers within the assay. To quantify the absolute abundance of each unique TCRbeta CDR3 rearrangement, sequence reads were collapsed and filtered. Productive Simpson clonality was computed per sample as the square root of Simpson's diversity index over productive rearrangements. TCRdb holds this immuneACCESS table with in-frame rearrangements only. Some clones are missing; in checked studies, unresolved V genes explain under half, and the rest has no known cause. The DNA was the basis for D and trimming; V, J and clone size are from that table. The sample table records 160,000 or so clones; roughly 90% of these occur just once. In total, the top ten clones hold approximately 2.8% of the sample.

Each collaborating institution followed its own protocols to collect whole blood in K2EDTA tubes. For TCRbeta analysis, collaborators shipped samples in one of three forms: frozen whole blood, isolated PBMCs, or DNA extracted from either of those sample types. Overall study results and their limits: The amount of clinical and demographic metadata varied by source and participant and was provided uncurated.

The chain is assembled from TRBV11-2 and TRBJ2-3; TRBD1 lines up with 7 middle nucleotides. The specimen was peripheral blood. This clonotype originated in a man aged 55 to 69 with acute or convalescent COVID-19. The CDR3 region reads CASSLESGQAGTQYF. DNA sequence: TGTGCCAGCAGCTTGGAGTCAGGACAGGCTGGTACGCAGTATTTT.